The T cell receptor beta chain under discussion was sequenced for a study of T cells in Graves' hyperthyroidism and ophthalmopathy. Amplification of TCR beta CDR3 regions was performed using RNA transcripts as template. First-round RT-PCR targeting the TCR CDR3 was performed with the HTBI primer set. TCRdb re-called the multiplex PCR reads with MiXCR, one entry per CDR3 protein. The sample contains approximately 490,000 distinct CDR3 sequences, approximately 23% of which appear only once. This clonotype was found many times. Clinical symptoms, serum thyroxine, TRAb, thyroid ultrasound and orbital computed tomography established diagnosis. The CDR3 loop spans 14 amino acids. Germline-derived CDR1 and CDR2 are SGHTA and FQGNSA. V was cut by 1 base and J by 2 bases, with 9 bases left in between.

The sequenced sample consisted of blood. The source of this sequence is a woman in her 70s with Graves' ophthalmopathy. The chain uses TRBV7-2 and TRBJ2-7; D call uncertain. CDR3 sequence reads: CASSLGVAAYEQYF. CDR3 bases: TGTGCCAGCAGCTTAGGCGTAGCCGCCTACGAGCAGTACTTC. Full variable domain (missing parts from reference TRBV7-2 and TRBJ2-7): GAGVSQSPSNKVTEKGKDVELRCDPISGHTALYWYRQSLGQGLEFLIYFQGNSAPDKSGLPSDRFSAERTGGSVSTLTIQRTQQEDSAVYLCASSLGVAAYEQYFGPGTRLTVT.